The source of this T cell receptor (beta chain) is a study of blood T cell repertoires in COVID-19. Assay: immunoSEQ multiplex PCR; the TCRdb copy retains only in-frame clones and omits some. This sample carries roughly 300,000 clones, roughly nine tenths of them seen once, and the ten largest clones take roughly 2.3%. Trimming removed 1 base at V and 5 bases at J, with 11 bases between. Germline lookup yields CDR1 LGHDT and CDR2 YNNKEL (reference sequence). The CDR3 extends over 14 amino acids. The sequencing input was peripheral blood. The genes are TRBV3-1 (or the pseudogene TRBV3-2) and TRBJ1-1, with a tentative D call TRBD1 (5 bases). This sequence was found in a woman aged 25 to 39 with COVID-19, enrolled during active disease. The CDR3 spells CASSQVSGKTEAFF. The CDR3 bases are TGTGCCAGCAGCCAAGTATCAGGGAAGACTGAAGCTTTCTTT.